The 24 T cell receptor beta chains presented below share a single source sample, sequenced in a study of T cells expressing NK-cell markers. Reprocessing the 5' RACE reads, TCRdb reports a single entry for every CDR3 protein and omits DNA. The sample includes 150,000 or so distinct CDR3 sequences. The sequenced material came from blood T cells: a sorted CD56 or NKG2C T cell subset, CD4+ or CD8+ T cells, or bulk PBMC T cells (not recorded which). All receptors come from a woman between 18 and 75 years old in good health.

The chain is built from TRBV6-5 and TRBJ2-2; the D call from TCRdb, TRBD1, cannot be confirmed without DNA. CDR1 and CDR2 from the germline V gene are MNHEY and SVGAGI. The CDR3 consists of 16 residues. This CDR3 is CASSFKGAVNTGELFF.

V usage is TRBV7-9 and J usage is TRBJ2-5; TCRdb calls TRBD1, which cannot be checked without DNA. From germline, CDR1 is SEHNR and CDR2 FQNEAQ (reference sequence). The CDR3 sequence is 17 residues long. CDR3 amino acids: CASSLGQGVVGQETQYF.

The rearrangement links TRBV7-3 to TRBJ2-2. The CDR3 spans 16 residues. CDR1 and CDR2 from the germline V gene are SGHTA and FQGTGA. CDR3 protein: CASSPNQDTDTGELFF.

The CDR3 spells CASSATGLKSDTQYF. This chain links TRBV5-4 with TRBJ2-3; there is no DNA to check the TCRdb D call of TRBD1. Germline CDR1 and CDR2: SGHNT and YYREEE (reference sequence). This CDR3 spans 15 amino acids.

This chain links TRBV5-6 with TRBJ2-5; the TRBD1 assignment by TCRdb is unverifiable without DNA. The CDR3 sequence is 14 residues long. Germline V CDR1 and CDR2: SGHDT, YYEEEE. The CDR3 protein is CASSETGLGETQYF.

The chain has TRBV5-5 and TRBJ2-7. Germline V CDR1 and CDR2: SGHKS, YYEKEE (reference sequence). The CDR3 covers 12 residues. CDR3: CASSKQTYEQYF.

The chain has TRBV18 and TRBJ1-5; the D gene TCRdb calls, TRBD1, cannot be checked with no DNA. The CDR3 extends over 16 amino acids. Germline CDR1 and CDR2: KGHSH and LQKENI. The CDR3 protein is CASSPSTLRDNQPQHF.

CDR3 in amino acids: CAISGLGRENTDTQYF. This rearrangement joins TRBV10-3 to TRBJ2-3; TCRdb gives TRBD1 as the D gene, but with no DNA this cannot be confirmed. The germline V gene encodes CDR1 ENHRY and CDR2 SYGVKD. This CDR3 has 16 amino acids.

The chain employs TRBV5-5 and TRBJ2-1; as DNA is missing, the TRBD1 call by TCRdb cannot be tested. Germline CDR1 reads SGHKS; CDR2 reads YYEKEE (reference sequence). The CDR3 consists of 17 residues. The chain's CDR3 is CASSSPGGGSSYNEQFF.

The genes are TRBV21-1 and TRBJ2-1; TCRdb outputs TRBD2, but without DNA this stays unchecked. TRBV21-1 constitutes a pseudogene. The CDR3 sequence is 20 residues long. The chain's CDR3 is CASSKEDGSAWTSDVNEQFF.

This rearrangement joins TRBV20-1 to TRBJ1-3; TCRdb calls TRBD1, which cannot be checked without DNA. The CDR3 totals 15 residues. Germline V gene data show CDR1 as DFQATT and CDR2 as SNEGSKA (reference sequence). Here the CDR3 reads CSANYLGASGNTIYF.

The CDR3 sequence is CASSLAGLGDTQYF. V gene TRBV5-1 combines with J gene TRBJ2-3. Per the germline V gene, CDR1 is SGHRS and CDR2 is YFSETQ. The CDR3 is 14 amino acids.

CDR3 sequence: CASSPDYTGELFF. This sequence joins TRBV18 and TRBJ2-2. This CDR3 region has 13 residues. Germline V gives CDR1 KGHSH, CDR2 LQKENI. Full variable domain (remainder filled in from reference TRBV18 and TRBJ2-2): NAGVMQNPRHLVRRRGQEARLRCSPMKGHSHVYWYRQLPEEGLKFMVYLQKENIIDESGMPKERFSAEFPKEGPSILRIQQVVRGDSAAYFCASSPDYTGELFFGEGSRLTVL.

The rearrangement links TRBV7-2 to TRBJ1-3; checking the TCRdb D call of TRBD1 is not possible without DNA. Germline V gene data show CDR1 as SGHTA and CDR2 as FQGNSA. The CDR3 spans 14 residues. The CDR3 is CASSTTGVGNTIYF.

The chain carries TRBV9 and TRBJ1-6; there is no DNA to check the TCRdb D call of TRBD1. This CDR3 has 13 amino acids. From germline, CDR1 is SGDLS and CDR2 YYNGEE. The CDR3 is CASQGQGDSPLHF.

The rearrangement links TRBV5-1 to TRBJ2-2; TCRdb selects TRBD1, and the lack of DNA leaves this call unchecked. The CDR3 extends over 16 amino acids. Germline V lookup: CDR1 SGHRS, CDR2 YFSETQ. The CDR3 region is CASSRGRTRLTGELFF. Supplemented by reference TRBV5-1 and TRBJ2-2, the full variable domain reads KAGVTQTPRYLIKTRGQQVTLSCSPISGHRSVSWYQQTPGQGLQFLFEYFSETQRNKGNFPGRFSGRQFSNSRSEMNVSTLELGDSALYLCASSRGRTRLTGELFFGEGSRLTVL.

The chain joins TRBV5-1 to TRBJ2-7; TCRdb outputs TRBD1, but without DNA this stays unchecked. The CDR3 is 15 residues long. Germline V gene sequence: CDR1 SGHRS, CDR2 YFSETQ. Here the CDR3 reads CASSPRQGTPYEQYF.

This chain joins TRBV4-1 and TRBJ2-4; TCRdb indicates TRBD1, and absent DNA this call remains unverified. Germline V lookup: CDR1 MGHRA, CDR2 YSYEKL. CDR3 length: 18 amino acids. CDR3 sequence reads: CASSPGTGGVLAKNIQYF.

The J gene is TRBJ2-2, the V gene TRBV11-2; TCRdb reports TRBD1, a call that lacks DNA to check it against. The CDR3 consists of 16 residues. Germline loops: CDR1 SGHAT, CDR2 FQNNGV. The CDR3 region is CATNKGGAVNTGELFF. Full variable domain (rest looked up from reference TRBV11-2 and TRBJ2-2): EAGVAQSPRYKIIEKRQSVAFWCNPISGHATLYWYQQILGQGPKLLIQFQNNGVVDDSQLPKDRFSAERLKGVDSTLKIQPAKLEDSAVYLCATNKGGAVNTGELFFGEGSRLTVL.

V and J are TRBV5-1 and TRBJ1-5; TCRdb proposes TRBD1, but this gene call is untestable without DNA. CDR1 and CDR2 (germline): SGHRS, YFSETQ. The CDR3 extends over 15 amino acids. The CDR3 is CASSLDNRGNQPQHF.

The gene calls are TRBV6-1 and TRBJ1-1. The CDR3 is made up of 13 amino acids. Germline V lookup: CDR1 MNHNS, CDR2 SASEGT. CDR3 region: CASQPLLNTEAFF.

This chain connects TRBV11-2 to TRBJ1-1; TCRdb's D call, TRBD1, is unchecked because there is no DNA. Germline-derived CDR1 and CDR2 are SGHAT and FQNNGV. The CDR3 consists of 15 residues. The CDR3 protein is CASSADRGGGTEAFF.

This rearrangement joins TRBV7-9 to TRBJ2-7; the TCRdb D gene call, TRBD1, has no DNA to confirm it. CDR1 and CDR2 from the germline V gene are SEHNR and FQNEAQ (reference sequence). The CDR3 contains 14 residues. CDR3 protein: CASSSARDTHEQYF. Based on the CDR3 plus reference TRBV7-9 and TRBJ2-7, the full variable domain is DTGVSQNPRHKITKRGQNVTFRCDPISEHNRLYWYRQTLGQGPEFLTYFQNEAQLEKSRLLSDRFSAERPKGSFSTLEIQRTEQGDSAMYLCASSSARDTHEQYFGPGTRLTVT.

The chain has TRBV7-9 and TRBJ2-3; TCRdb's D call of TRBD1 is untestable without DNA. Looked up from germline, CDR1 is SEHNR and CDR2 is FQNEAQ (reference sequence). CDR3 size: 15 residues. CDR3 protein: CASSLASPGQERRYF.